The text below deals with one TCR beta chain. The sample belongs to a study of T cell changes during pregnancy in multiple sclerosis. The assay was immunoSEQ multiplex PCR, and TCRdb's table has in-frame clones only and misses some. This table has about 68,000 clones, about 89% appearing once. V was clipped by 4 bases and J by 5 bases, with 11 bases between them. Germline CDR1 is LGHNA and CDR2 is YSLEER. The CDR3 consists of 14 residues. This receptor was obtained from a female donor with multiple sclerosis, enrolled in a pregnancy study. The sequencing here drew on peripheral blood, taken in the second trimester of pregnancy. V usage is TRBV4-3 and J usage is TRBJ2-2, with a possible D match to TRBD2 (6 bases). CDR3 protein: CASSPGGVTGELFF. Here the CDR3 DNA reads TGCGCCAGCAGCCCCGGAGGGGTTACCGGGGAGCTGTTTTTT.